This section outlines one TCR beta chain sequence together with its context. These data are taken from a study of technical replicates of blood from a few donors. This CDR3 has 14 amino acids. The V end lost 1 base, the J end lost 1 base, and 8 bases lay between the germline ends. Germline values: CDR1 MGHRA, CDR2 YSYEKL. Sequenced by immunoSEQ multiplex PCR; TCRdb stores in-frame clones only, minus some. The repertoire has under 90,000 clones, approximately 94% of them found once; the top ten carry about 0.25%. This TCR was recovered from a human donor in good health. The chain couples TRBV4-1 to TRBJ2-7, with unresolved D. The specimen was T cells isolated from PBMCs. CDR3 coding DNA: TGCGCCAGCAGCCAAGCGATTCTATCCTACGAGCAGTACTTC. This sequence encodes CASSQAILSYEQYF.